This record concerns one T cell receptor beta chain sequence. Its antigen remains unidentified. TCR sequencing used cDNA made by reverse transcription of extracted RNA. The data were produced by immunoSEQ multiplex PCR, yet TCRdb's version contains in-frame clones alone and is incomplete. The profile shows 100,000 to 140,000 clones, roughly 84% of them singletons. The sample is drawn from a study of CD8+ T cells in alopecia areata. About the research overall: At a dose of 5 to 10 mg twice daily, oral tofacitinib was given to treated patients. Study conclusions and caveats: A great number of expanded lesional clones endured in scalp and blood during tofacitinib.

The V end was cut by 5 bases, the J end by 10 bases, with 24 bases between. Germline lookup yields CDR1 LNHNV and CDR2 YYDKDF (reference sequence). The CDR3 totals 16 residues. The treatment here: oral pan-JAK inhibitor, 5-10 mg twice daily. Sorting of CD4+ and CD8+ T cells was performed on PBMCs. Sequencing was performed on CD8+ T cells sorted from blood, taken at week 24, from a patient treated with tofacitinib. This TCR derives from a human donor with alopecia areata. The gene calls are TRBV15 and TRBJ2-1; D is possibly TRBD1 (6 bases). CDR3 protein: CATSARPGGILSEQFF. The CDR3 DNA reads TGTGCCACCAGCGCCCGGCCTGGGGGCATTTTGAGCGAGCAGTTCTTC.